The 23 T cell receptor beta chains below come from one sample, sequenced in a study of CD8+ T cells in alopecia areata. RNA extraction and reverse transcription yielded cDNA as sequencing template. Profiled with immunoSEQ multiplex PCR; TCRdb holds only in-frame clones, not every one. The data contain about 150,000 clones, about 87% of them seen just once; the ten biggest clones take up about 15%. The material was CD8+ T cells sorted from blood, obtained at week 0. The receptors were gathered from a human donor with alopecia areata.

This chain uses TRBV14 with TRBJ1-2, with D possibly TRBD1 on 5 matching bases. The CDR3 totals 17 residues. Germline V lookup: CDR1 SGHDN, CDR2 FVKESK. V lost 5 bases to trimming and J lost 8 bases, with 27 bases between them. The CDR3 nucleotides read TGTGCCAGCAGCGCCTTCCCGGGGGTCACGGGCCCCGTGGGCTACACCTTC. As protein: CASSAFPGVTGPVGYTF.

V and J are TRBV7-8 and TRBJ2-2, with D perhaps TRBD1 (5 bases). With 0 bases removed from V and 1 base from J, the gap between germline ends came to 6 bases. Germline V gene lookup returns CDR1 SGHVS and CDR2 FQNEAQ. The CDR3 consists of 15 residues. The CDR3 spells CASSLAGRNTGELFF. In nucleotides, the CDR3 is TGTGCCAGCAGCTTAGCGGGGCGGAACACCGGGGAGCTGTTTTTT.

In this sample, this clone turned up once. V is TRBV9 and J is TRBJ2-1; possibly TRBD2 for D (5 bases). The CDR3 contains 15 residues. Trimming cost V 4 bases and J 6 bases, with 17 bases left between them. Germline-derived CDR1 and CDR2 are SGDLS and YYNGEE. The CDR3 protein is CASSRYDREFNEQFF. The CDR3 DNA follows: TGTGCCAGCAGCCGCTACGATAGGGAGTTCAATGAGCAGTTCTTC. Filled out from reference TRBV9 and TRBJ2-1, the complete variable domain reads DSGVTQTPKHLITATGQRVTLRCSPRSGDLSVYWYQQSLDQGLQFLIQYYNGEERAKGNILERFSAQQFPDLHSELNLSSLELGDSALYFCASSRYDREFNEQFFGPGTRLTVL.

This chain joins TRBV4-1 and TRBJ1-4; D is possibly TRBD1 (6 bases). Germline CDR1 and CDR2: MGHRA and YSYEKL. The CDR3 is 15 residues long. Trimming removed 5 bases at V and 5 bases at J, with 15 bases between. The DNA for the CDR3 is TGCGCCAGCAGCTCTATAGGGCAGGGGAATGAAAAACTGTTTTTT. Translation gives CASSSIGQGNEKLFF.

The CDR3 protein is CASSFALIQNMHEQFF. The CDR3 region has the DNA TGTGCCAGCAGTTTCGCCCTAATACAGAATATGCATGAGCAGTTCTTC. The V and J genes are TRBV28 and TRBJ2-1; D ambiguous. V gave up 3 bases and J gave up 8 bases, with 20 bases separating them. In germline, CDR1 is MDHEN, CDR2 SYDVKM. The CDR3 runs to 16 residues.

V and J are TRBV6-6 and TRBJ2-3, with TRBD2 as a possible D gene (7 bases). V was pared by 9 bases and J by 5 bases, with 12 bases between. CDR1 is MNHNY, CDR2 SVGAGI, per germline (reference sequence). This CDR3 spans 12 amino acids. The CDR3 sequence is CASSGGQDTQYF. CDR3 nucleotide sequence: TGTGCCAGTTCGGGGGGCCAAGATACGCAGTATTTT.

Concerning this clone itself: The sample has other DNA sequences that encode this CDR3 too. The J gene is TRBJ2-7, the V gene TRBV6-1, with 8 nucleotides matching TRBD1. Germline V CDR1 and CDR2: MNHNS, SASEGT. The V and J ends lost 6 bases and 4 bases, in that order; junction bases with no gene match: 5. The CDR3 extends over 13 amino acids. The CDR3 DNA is TGTGCCAGCAGCGACAGGGGAAGTTACGAGCAGTACTTC. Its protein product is CASSDRGSYEQYF.

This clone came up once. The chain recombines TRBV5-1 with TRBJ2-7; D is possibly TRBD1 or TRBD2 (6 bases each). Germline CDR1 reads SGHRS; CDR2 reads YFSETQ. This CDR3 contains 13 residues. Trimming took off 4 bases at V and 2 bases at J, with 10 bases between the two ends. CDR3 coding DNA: TGCGCCAGCAGCCCGGGGGCCCCCTACGAGCAGTACTTC. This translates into CASSPGAPYEQYF.

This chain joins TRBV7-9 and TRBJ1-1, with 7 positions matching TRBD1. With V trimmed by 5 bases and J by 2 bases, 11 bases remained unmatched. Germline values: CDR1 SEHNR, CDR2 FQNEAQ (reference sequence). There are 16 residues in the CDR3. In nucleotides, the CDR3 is TGTGCCAGCAGCCAGCGACAGGGCGAAAGTAACACTGAAGCTTTCTTT. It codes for CASSQRQGESNTEAFF.

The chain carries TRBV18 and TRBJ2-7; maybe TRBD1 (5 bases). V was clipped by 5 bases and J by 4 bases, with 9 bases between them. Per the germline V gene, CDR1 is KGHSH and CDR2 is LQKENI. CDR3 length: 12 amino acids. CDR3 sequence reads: CASSDSVYEQYF. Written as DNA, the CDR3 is TGTGCCAGCTCAGACAGCGTTTACGAGCAGTACTTC. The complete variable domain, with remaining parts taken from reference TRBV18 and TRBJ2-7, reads NAGVMQNPRHLVRRRGQEARLRCSPMKGHSHVYWYRQLPEEGLKFMVYLQKENIIDESGMPKERFSAEFPKEGPSILRIQQVVRGDSAAYFCASSDSVYEQYFGPGTRLTVT.

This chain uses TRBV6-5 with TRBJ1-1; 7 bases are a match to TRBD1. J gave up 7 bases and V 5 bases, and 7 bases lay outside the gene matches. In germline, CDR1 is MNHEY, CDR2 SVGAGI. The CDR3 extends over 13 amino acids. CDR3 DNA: TGTGCCAGCAGTGAAGGAGGGGGCGGTGAAGCTTTCTTT. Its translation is CASSEGGGGEAFF.

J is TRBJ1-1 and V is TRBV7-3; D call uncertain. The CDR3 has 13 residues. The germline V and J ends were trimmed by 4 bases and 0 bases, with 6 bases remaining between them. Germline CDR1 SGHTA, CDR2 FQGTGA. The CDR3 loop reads CASSSTMNTEAFF. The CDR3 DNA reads TGTGCCAGCAGCTCAACAATGAACACTGAAGCTTTCTTT. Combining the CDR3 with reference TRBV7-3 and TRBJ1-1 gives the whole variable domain GAGVSQTPSNKVTEKGKYVELRCDPISGHTALYWYRQSLGQGPEFLIYFQGTGAADDSGLPNDRFFAVRPEGSVSTLKIQRTERGDSAVYLCASSSTMNTEAFFGQGTRLTVV.

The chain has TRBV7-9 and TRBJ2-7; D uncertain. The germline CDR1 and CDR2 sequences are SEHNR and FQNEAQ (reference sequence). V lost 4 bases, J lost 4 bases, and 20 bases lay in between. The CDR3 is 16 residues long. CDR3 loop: CASSSRGRSRPYEQYF. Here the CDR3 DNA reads TGTGCCAGCAGCTCGAGAGGTCGGTCACGGCCTTACGAGCAGTACTTC.

For the CDR3, the DNA is TGTGCCAGCTCACCTGACAGGGGCTCCTACAATGAGCAGTTCTTC. It encodes CASSPDRGSYNEQFF. V and J are TRBV18 and TRBJ2-1, with 8 bases lining up with TRBD1. The CDR3 extends over 15 amino acids. Germline V gene data show CDR1 as KGHSH and CDR2 as LQKENI. With V trimmed by 3 bases and J by 0 bases, 1 base remained unmatched.

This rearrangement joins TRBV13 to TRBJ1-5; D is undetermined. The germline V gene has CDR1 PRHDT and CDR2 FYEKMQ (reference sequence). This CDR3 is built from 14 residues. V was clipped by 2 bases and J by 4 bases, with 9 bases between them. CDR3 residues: CASSLYVENQPQHF. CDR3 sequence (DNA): TGTGCCAGCAGCTTATACGTAGAAAATCAGCCCCAGCATTTT.

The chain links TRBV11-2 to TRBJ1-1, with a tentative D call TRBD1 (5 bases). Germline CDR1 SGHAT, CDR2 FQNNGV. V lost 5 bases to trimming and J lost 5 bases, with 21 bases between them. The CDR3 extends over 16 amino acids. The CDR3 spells CASSPPRAGGWTEAFF. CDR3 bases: TGTGCCAGCAGCCCCCCCCGAGCGGGGGGATGGACTGAAGCTTTCTTT.

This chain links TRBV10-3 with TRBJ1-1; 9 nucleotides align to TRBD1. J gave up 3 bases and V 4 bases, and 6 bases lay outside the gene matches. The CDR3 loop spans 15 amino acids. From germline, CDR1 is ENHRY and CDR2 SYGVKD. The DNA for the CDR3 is TGTGCCATCAGTGCGGGGACAGGGTGGGACACTGAAGCTTTCTTT. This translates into CAISAGTGWDTEAFF.

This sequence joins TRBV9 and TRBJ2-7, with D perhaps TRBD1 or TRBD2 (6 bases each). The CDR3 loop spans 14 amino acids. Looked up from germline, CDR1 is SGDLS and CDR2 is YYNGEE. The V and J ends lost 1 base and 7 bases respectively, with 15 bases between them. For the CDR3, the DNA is TGTGCCAGCAGCGTATCTCCGGGGGCGTGGGAGCAGTACTTC. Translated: CASSVSPGAWEQYF.

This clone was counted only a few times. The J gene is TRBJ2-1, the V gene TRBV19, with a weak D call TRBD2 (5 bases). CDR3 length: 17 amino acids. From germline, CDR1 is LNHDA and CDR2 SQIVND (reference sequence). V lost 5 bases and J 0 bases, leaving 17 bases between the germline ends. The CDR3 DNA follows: TGTGCCAGTAGTTCACTCGGACTGATAAGCTCCTACAATGAGCAGTTCTTC. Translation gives CASSSLGLISSYNEQFF.

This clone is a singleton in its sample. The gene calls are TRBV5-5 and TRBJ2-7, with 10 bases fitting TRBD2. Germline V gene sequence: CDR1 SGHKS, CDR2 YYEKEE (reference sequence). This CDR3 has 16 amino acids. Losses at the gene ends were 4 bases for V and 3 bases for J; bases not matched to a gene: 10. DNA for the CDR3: TGTGCCAGCAGCCCCCGGGCCGGGACTAGCGACTACGAGCAGTACTTC. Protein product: CASSPRAGTSDYEQYF. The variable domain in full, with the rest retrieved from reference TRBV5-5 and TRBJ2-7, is DAGVTQSPTHLIKTRGQQVTLRCSPISGHKSVSWYQQVLGQGPQFIFQYYEKEERGRGNFPDRFSARQFPNYSSELNVNALLLGDSALYLCASSPRAGTSDYEQYFGPGTRLTVT.

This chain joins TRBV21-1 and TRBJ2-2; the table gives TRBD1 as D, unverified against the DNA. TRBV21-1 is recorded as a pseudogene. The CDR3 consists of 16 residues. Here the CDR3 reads CASSKEVDRNTGELFF. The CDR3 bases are TGTGCCAGCAGCAAAGAGGTCGACAGGAACACCGGGGAGCTGTTTTTT.

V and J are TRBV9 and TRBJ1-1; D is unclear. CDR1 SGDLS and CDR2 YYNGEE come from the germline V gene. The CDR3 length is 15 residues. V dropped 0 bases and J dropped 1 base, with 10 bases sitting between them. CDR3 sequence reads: CASSVGVGSNTEAFF. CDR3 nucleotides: TGTGCCAGCAGCGTAGGGGTAGGGTCGAACACTGAAGCTTTCTTT.

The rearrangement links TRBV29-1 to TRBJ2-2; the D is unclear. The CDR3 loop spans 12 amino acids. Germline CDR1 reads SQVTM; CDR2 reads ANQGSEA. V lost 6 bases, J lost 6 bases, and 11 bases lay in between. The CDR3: CSVSPDPGELFF. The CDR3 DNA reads TGCAGCGTCTCCCCGGATCCCGGGGAGCTGTTTTTT.